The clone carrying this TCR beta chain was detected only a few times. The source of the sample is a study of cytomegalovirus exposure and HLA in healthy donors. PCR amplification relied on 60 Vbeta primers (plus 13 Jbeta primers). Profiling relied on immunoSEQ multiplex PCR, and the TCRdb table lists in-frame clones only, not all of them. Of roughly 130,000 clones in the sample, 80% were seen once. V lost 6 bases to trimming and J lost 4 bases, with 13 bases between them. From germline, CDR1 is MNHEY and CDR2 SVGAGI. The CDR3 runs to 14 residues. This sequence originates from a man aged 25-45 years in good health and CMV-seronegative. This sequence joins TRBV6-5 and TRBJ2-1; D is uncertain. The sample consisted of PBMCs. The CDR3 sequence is CASSSRTRYNEQFF. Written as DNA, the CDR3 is TGTGCCAGCAGCTCCCGTACGAGGTACAATGAGCAGTTCTTC.